This paragraph covers one T cell receptor beta chain sequence. This entry is derived from a study of CD8 T cells in Susac syndrome. V lost 6 bases, J lost 5 bases, and 10 bases stayed unmatched. The CDR3 has 15 residues. Germline CDR1 SGHTA, CDR2 FQGTGA. The RNA, 0.5 to 1 ug, was put through reverse transcription using random hexamers. One entry per CDR3 protein, called by TCRdb with MiXCR from the immunoSEQ multiplex PCR reads. The sample consists of 100,000 to 150,000 distinct CDR3 sequences, just over 90% of them appearing once. The TCR originated in a human donor with multiple sclerosis. V and J are TRBV7-3 and TRBJ1-1, with 9 bases lining up with TRBD1. Sequencing was performed on CD8+ T cells from PBMCs. In DNA, the CDR3 is TGTGCCAGCAGGGAGACAGGGGGAATGGAGACTGAAGCTTTCTTT. This translates into CASRETGGMETEAFF.